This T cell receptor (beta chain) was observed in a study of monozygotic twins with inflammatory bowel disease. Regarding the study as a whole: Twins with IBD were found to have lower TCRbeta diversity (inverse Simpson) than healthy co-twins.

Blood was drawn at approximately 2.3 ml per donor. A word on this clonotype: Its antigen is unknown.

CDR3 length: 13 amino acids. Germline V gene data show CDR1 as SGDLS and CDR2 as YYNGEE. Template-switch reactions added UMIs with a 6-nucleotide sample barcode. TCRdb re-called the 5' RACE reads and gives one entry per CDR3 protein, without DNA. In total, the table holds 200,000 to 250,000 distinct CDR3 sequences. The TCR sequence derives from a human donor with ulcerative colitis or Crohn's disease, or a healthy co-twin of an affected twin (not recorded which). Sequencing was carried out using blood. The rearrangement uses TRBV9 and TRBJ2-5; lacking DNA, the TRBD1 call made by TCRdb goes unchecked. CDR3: CASSVQGGETQYF.